Detailed here is one T cell receptor beta chain. Its antigen is as yet unknown. CDR1 and CDR2 (germline): SGHTA, FQGNSA. This CDR3 is built from 15 residues. V dropped 6 bases and J dropped 7; count of bases not matched to a gene: 13. The data derive from a study of beta chain features in type 1 diabetes. Study findings and constraints: Naive, central memory and Treg TCRB repertoires appeared more alike in patients than in healthy donors. TCRB rearrangement may or may not be influenced by HLA type; here this remained unresolved. PCR, the amplification step, might favor shorter templates, equally in patients and controls.

cDNA synthesis used the whole RNA isolate, giving expressed TCRB sequences. Measured with immunoSEQ multiplex PCR; TCRdb has only the in-frame clones, and not every one. Of about 360,000 clones in the sample, around an eighth were seen once. The specimen sequenced was naive CD4+ T cells from blood. The J gene is TRBJ2-7, the V gene TRBV7-2, with TRBD1 matching 9 bases. This receptor was identified in a man aged 18 to 30 in good health. This CDR3 is CASRYGTGIDREQYF. The CDR3 coding sequence is TGTGCCAGCAGGTACGGGACAGGGATCGATCGGGAGCAGTACTTC.